A selection of T cell receptor beta chains follows, all from one sample in a study of cytomegalovirus exposure and HLA in healthy donors. The data were produced by immunoSEQ multiplex PCR, yet TCRdb's version contains in-frame clones alone and is incomplete. The table lists 95,000 to 150,000 clones, approximately 67% of them singletons. The sample taken for sequencing was PBMCs. The receptors come from a man between 18 and 35 years old in good health and CMV-seronegative. CDR3s include the opening cysteine and the closing phenylalanine or tryptophan. The D gene is left open where the match is weak. Clone size, where shown, is once, few, many, or a class for clones that have expanded.

CASSERRSHDRSRNSGANVLTF	TGTGCCAGCAGTGAACGGAGAAGCCACGACAGGAGTCGTAACTCTGGGGCCAACGTCCTGACTTTC	TRBV6-1	.	.	TRBJ2-6
CASSLGGLAGKNSPNEQFF	TGTGCCAGCAGCTTAGGGGGACTAGCAGGAAAGAATAGCCCTAATGAGCAGTTCTTC	TRBV7-2	.	TRBD2	TRBJ2-1
CASRFRGDTEAFF	TGTGCCAGCAGGTTCCGGGGAGACACTGAAGCTTTCTTT	TRBV6-5	.	.	TRBJ1-1
CASSFTAGGNTGELFF	TGTGCCAGCAGCTTTACGGCGGGAGGTAACACCGGGGAGCTGTTTTTT	TRBV5-4	.	TRBD2	TRBJ2-2
CASSPYIGGIADTQYF	TGTGCCAGCTCACCATACATTGGGGGCATCGCAGATACGCAGTATTTT	TRBV18	.	.	TRBJ2-3
CASSPSGLAKNIQYF	TGTGCCAGCTCACCAAGCGGTTTAGCCAAAAACATTCAGTACTTC	TRBV18	.	.	TRBJ2-4
CASSAPSTGGFYGYTF	TGTGCCAGCAGCGCGCCCTCCACAGGGGGATTCTATGGCTACACCTTC	TRBV9	.	TRBD1	TRBJ1-2
CASSAPSTQETQYF	TGTGCCAGCAGTGCCCCCAGTACCCAAGAGACCCAGTACTTC	TRBV6-6	.	.	TRBJ2-5
CASSVTPRDRNYGYTF	TGTGCCAGCAGTGTCACCCCCCGGGACAGGAACTATGGCTACACCTTC	TRBV6-1	.	TRBD1	TRBJ1-2
CASGAGGGDEQYF	TGTGCCAGCGGGGCAGGGGGCGGAGACGAGCAGTACTTC	TRBV9	.	TRBD1	TRBJ2-7
CASSPSRDSKETQYF	TGTGCCAGCTCACCTAGCCGGGACAGCAAAGAGACCCAGTACTTC	TRBV18	.	TRBD1	TRBJ2-5
CASRGTEVEKLFF	TGTGCCAGCAGGGGGACAGAGGTGGAAAAACTGTTTTTT	TRBV6-6	.	TRBD1	TRBJ1-4
CASIRVGGRRNSGANVLTF	TGTGCCAGCATTCGGGTCGGGGGACGGCGGAACTCTGGGGCCAACGTCCTGACTTTC	TRBV2	few	.	TRBJ2-6
CASSEFRGANYGYTF	TGTGCCAGCAGTGAATTTCGGGGGGCTAACTATGGCTACACCTTC	TRBV25-1	.	.	TRBJ1-2
CASSLGPLAGNEQFF	TGTGCCAGCAGCTTAGGCCCACTAGCGGGCAATGAGCAGTTCTTC	TRBV7-8	.	TRBD2	TRBJ2-1
CASSLGGPGEKLFF	TGTGCCAGCAGCCTCGGAGGTCCGGGGGAAAAACTGTTTTTT	TRBV5-6	.	.	TRBJ1-4
CSSETGMDYGYTF	TGTTCCAGCGAAACAGGGATGGACTATGGCTACACCTTC	TRBV7-9	few	.	TRBJ1-2
CAISDLTGSNQPQHF	TGTGCCATCAGTGACCTGACAGGGAGCAATCAGCCCCAGCATTTT	TRBV10-3	.	TRBD1	TRBJ1-5
CASSQSQASTDTQYF	TGTGCCAGCAGCCAATCACAGGCTAGCACAGATACGCAGTATTTT	TRBV7-2	.	.	TRBJ2-3
CASSLARVTGELFF	TGCGCCAGCAGCTTGGCGAGGGTTACCGGGGAGCTGTTTTTT	TRBV5-1	.	.	TRBJ2-2
CAISGKSGNTGGELFF	TGTGCCATCAGCGGAAAATCGGGAAACACCGGCGGGGAGCTGTTTTTT	TRBV10-3	.	.	TRBJ2-2
CASFLWDRGPNTIYF	TGTGCCAGCTTTTTGTGGGACAGGGGCCCCAACACCATATATTTT	TRBV7-9	.	TRBD1	TRBJ1-3
CASSIDPGLQGFSYGYTF	TGTGCCAGTAGTATAGATCCAGGGCTACAGGGCTTCTCGTATGGCTACACCTTC	TRBV19	.	.	TRBJ1-2
CAISESSGQGSGANVLTF	TGTGCCATCAGTGAGTCTTCAGGACAGGGGTCCGGGGCCAACGTCCTGACTTTC	TRBV10-3	.	TRBD1	TRBJ2-6
CASSQDPGQTLDTQYF	TGTGCCAGCAGCCAAGACCCGGGACAGACATTAGATACGCAGTATTTT	TRBV4-2	.	TRBD1	TRBJ2-3
CASRGGRTSGELFF	TGTGCCAGCAGGGGAGGGCGGACGTCCGGGGAGCTGTTTTTT	TRBV2	.	TRBD2	TRBJ2-2
CSAETSSYEQYF	TGCAGCGCTGAGACTAGCTCCTACGAGCAGTACTTC	TRBV29-1	.	.	TRBJ2-7
CASSPDRGDSYEQYF	TGTGCCAGCAGTCCTGACAGGGGCGACTCCTACGAGCAGTACTTC	TRBV4-2	.	TRBD1	TRBJ2-7
CASDRTNEKLFF	TGTGCCTCGGACAGAACTAATGAAAAACTGTTTTTT	TRBV30	few	.	TRBJ1-4
CASTREGIPYEQYF	TGTGCCAGCACCCGGGAGGGTATCCCCTACGAGCAGTACTTC	TRBV2	.	TRBD2	TRBJ2-7
CASSQRSDSTEAFF	TGTGCCAGCAGCCAACGATCGGACAGCACTGAAGCTTTCTTT	TRBV11-2	few	.	TRBJ1-1
CASSVDSGNQPQHF	TGCGCCAGCAGCGTGGACAGCGGAAATCAGCCCCAGCATTTT	TRBV5-1	few	.	TRBJ1-5
CSVERQGGYEQYF	TGCAGCGTTGAGCGTCAGGGTGGCTACGAGCAGTACTTC	TRBV29-1	.	.	TRBJ2-7
CASRRDLLYNEQFF	TGTGCCAGCAGGCGGGACCTCCTCTACAATGAGCAGTTCTTC	TRBV28	few	.	TRBJ2-1
CASCEGATNEKLFF	TGTGCCAGTTGCGAGGGGGCAACTAATGAAAAACTGTTTTTT	TRBV28	.	.	TRBJ1-4
CASSQTGRGSEQYF	TGTGCCAGCAGCCAGACGGGGAGGGGTAGTGAGCAGTACTTC	TRBV27	once	TRBD2	TRBJ2-7
CAWDRGRANVPTF	TGTGCCTGGGACAGGGGTAGGGCCAACGTCCCGACTTTC	TRBV30	.	TRBD1	TRBJ2-6
CASSSAPGNYGYTF	TGTGCCAGCAGTTCCGCGCCGGGGAACTATGGCTACACCTTC	TRBV27	.	.	TRBJ1-2
CATGKAGANVLTF	TGTGCCACAGGGAAAGCTGGGGCCAACGTCCTGACTTTC	TRBV28	.	.	TRBJ2-6
CSFQGTSYEQYF	TGCAGCTTCCAAGGGACTAGCTACGAGCAGTACTTC	TRBV29-1	.	TRBD2	TRBJ2-7
CASSPLGSSGNTIYF	TGTGCCAGCAGTCCCCTGGGGAGTTCTGGAAACACCATATATTTT	TRBV27	.	.	TRBJ1-3
CASSFGTGVNAGELFF	TGTGCCAGCAGTTTCGGGACAGGGGTAAACGCCGGGGAGCTGTTTTTT	TRBV28	.	TRBD1	TRBJ2-2
CASRKGSGGSAGNSPLHF	TGTGCCAGCAGGAAGGGTTCAGGGGGCTCAGCCGGAAATTCACCCCTCCACTTT	TRBV2	.	TRBD1	TRBJ1-6
CASSWDRDGYTF	TGTGCCAGCAGTTGGGACAGGGATGGCTACACCTTC	TRBV28	.	TRBD1	TRBJ1-2
CASREQAGAPREQFF	TGCGCCAGCAGAGAACAGGCGGGAGCCCCGCGGGAGCAGTTCTTC	TRBV5-1	.	TRBD2	TRBJ2-1
CASSYSGLRNTEAFF	TGTGCCAGCAGTTACTCGGGACTCCGGAACACTGAAGCTTTCTTT	TRBV6-5	.	.	TRBJ1-1
CASSFLSVEQYF	TGTGCCAGCAGCTTCTTGAGCGTCGAGCAGTACTTC	TRBV7-9	once	.	TRBJ2-7
CASSISTGNEKLFF	TGTGCCAGCAGTATTTCGACAGGGAATGAAAAACTGTTTTTT	TRBV28	.	TRBD1	TRBJ1-4